Shown below are 29 T cell receptor beta chains from a single sample sequenced in a study of control samples from healthy donors and cancer patients. Data came from immunoSEQ multiplex PCR; TCRdb stores just in-frame clones and leaves some out. Of around 110,000 clones in the sample, more than 75% were seen once. Sequenced: blood. The receptors come from a woman aged 70 to 79 in good health.

This chain links TRBV7-9 with TRBJ2-3; 9 bases line up with TRBD1. Unmatched junction bases numbered 11, after V lost 5 bases and J lost 5 bases. Per the germline V gene, CDR1 is SEHNR and CDR2 is FQNEAQ (reference sequence). The CDR3 extends over 16 amino acids. Here the CDR3 reads CASSPGTGSLRDTQYF. In DNA, the CDR3 is TGTGCCAGCAGCCCCGGGACAGGGAGCCTTCGAGATACGCAGTATTTT.

The chain carries TRBV11-1 and TRBJ2-7, with 7 bases identical to TRBD2. The trim removed 5 bases at V and 2 bases at J, leaving 9 bases unmatched. CDR1 and CDR2 from the germline V gene are SGHAT and FQDESV (reference sequence). The CDR3 runs to 15 residues. The CDR3 DNA follows: TGTGCCAGCAGCCCACTGGGACTAAAGACCTACGAGCAGTACTTC. Its translation: CASSPLGLKTYEQYF.

The sample holds a few counts of this clone. The chain uses TRBV11-2 and TRBJ1-6; D call uncertain. Germline V CDR1 and CDR2: SGHAT, FQNNGV. This CDR3 contains 14 residues. V was trimmed by 6 bases and J by 7 bases, leaving 13 bases between them. The CDR3 bases are TGTGCCAGCAGTTTCCGGGCCCGGAATTCACCCCTCCACTTT. Translated: CASSFRARNSPLHF.

The chain combines TRBV9 with TRBJ1-1; 9 bases map to TRBD1. The CDR3 has 14 amino acids. V was pared by 4 bases and J by 3 bases, with 4 bases of the junction left unmatched. CDR1 and CDR2 (germline): SGDLS, YYNGEE. In DNA form, the CDR3 reads TGTGCCAGCAGCTTCCGGGACAGGGACACTGAAGCTTTCTTT. Residues: CASSFRDRDTEAFF.

The V gene is TRBV11-2, the J gene TRBJ1-2; no firm D call. The length of the CDR3 is 15 residues. Germline loops: CDR1 SGHAT, CDR2 FQNNGV. V was clipped by 5 bases and J by 0 bases, with 13 bases between them. In nucleotides, the CDR3 is TGTGCCAGCAGCACCAGGACGGTTACTAACTATGGCTACACCTTC. This sequence encodes CASSTRTVTNYGYTF.

The chain carries TRBV2 and TRBJ2-7; the match to TRBD1 covers 7 bases. The CDR3 runs to 15 residues. The J segment lost 0 bases and the V segment lost 2 bases, leaving 4 bases of the junction unmatched. Germline V gene lookup returns CDR1 SNHLY and CDR2 FYNNEI. CDR3 amino acids: CASSERGQVSYEQYF. CDR3 DNA sequence: TGTGCCAGCAGTGAAAGAGGACAGGTCTCCTACGAGCAGTACTTC.

The rearrangement links TRBV2 to TRBJ2-5; 7 nucleotides agree with TRBD1. V shed 6 bases, J shed 5 bases, and the junction held 15 bases outside the gene matches. The CDR3 extends over 16 amino acids. From germline, CDR1 is SNHLY and CDR2 FYNNEI. CDR3: CASSAPSGTASETQYF. The CDR3 bases are TGTGCCAGCAGCGCTCCATCCGGGACAGCAAGTGAGACCCAGTACTTC.

The chain employs TRBV27 and TRBJ2-1; 7 nucleotides line up with TRBD1. Unmatched junction bases numbered 5, after V lost 5 bases and J lost 4 bases. The V gene's germline CDR1 is MNHEY and CDR2 SMNVEV (reference sequence). The CDR3 totals 14 residues. CDR3 sequence reads: CASSRQGVYNEQFF. Here the CDR3 DNA reads TGTGCCAGCAGTCGGCAGGGGGTGTACAATGAGCAGTTCTTC.

The rearrangement links TRBV4-2 to TRBJ2-1; 9 bases line up with TRBD2. The V segment lost 3 bases and the J segment 5 bases; nucleotides outside the gene matches: 8. Germline V lookup: CDR1 LGHNA, CDR2 YNFKEQ. This CDR3 is built from 16 residues. The CDR3 region has the DNA TGTGCCAGCAGCCAGGCCCATGGACTAGCGCACAATGAGCAGTTCTTC. It codes for CASSQAHGLAHNEQFF.

This clone came up once. The CDR3 is CAISVGLAGNYNEQFF. In DNA form, the CDR3 reads TGTGCCATCAGTGTGGGCCTAGCGGGGAACTACAATGAGCAGTTCTTC. This rearrangement joins TRBV10-3 to TRBJ2-1; 9 positions agree with TRBD2. The CDR3 sequence is 16 residues long. V lost 4 bases and J lost 3; bases outside the gene matches: 7. CDR1 and CDR2 from the germline V gene are ENHRY and SYGVKD.

This clone appeared a few times. The V and J genes are TRBV3-1 (or the pseudogene TRBV3-2) and TRBJ2-3; D may be TRBD1 (6 bases). The V gene's germline CDR1 is LGHDT and CDR2 YNNKEL (reference sequence). CDR3 size: 15 residues. Between the trimmed V and J ends, which lost 1 base and 3 bases, there was a span of 11 bases. CDR3 protein: CASSQGAGETDTQYF. CDR3 nucleotide sequence: TGTGCCAGCAGCCAAGGGGCAGGGGAAACAGATACGCAGTATTTT.

This clone was seen only once. This rearrangement joins TRBV2 to TRBJ1-4, with TRBD1 matching over 10 bases. The CDR3 is 13 amino acids. Trimming removed 10 bases from V and 6 bases from J; junction bases left unmatched: 5. Germline CDR1 reads SNHLY; CDR2 reads FYNNEI. The CDR3 region has the DNA TGTGCCACCTCCGGGACAGGGGATGAAAAACTGTTTTTT. It yields the protein CATSGTGDEKLFF.

This clone was observed a single time. Here the CDR3 reads CASSYSNRQINEKLFF. The CDR3 coding sequence is TGTGCCAGCAGTTACTCGAATCGACAAATCAATGAAAAACTGTTTTTT. This chain connects TRBV6-5 to TRBJ1-4; no clear D gene. V lost 0 bases to trimming and J lost 5 bases, with 13 bases between them. Germline CDR1 is MNHEY and CDR2 is SVGAGI. CDR3 length: 16 residues.

The gene calls are TRBV6-5 and TRBJ2-7, with TRBD2 identical over 11 bases. Germline V gene sequence: CDR1 MNHEY, CDR2 SVGAGI. This CDR3 is 15 amino acids long. The trim removed 5 bases at V and 0 bases at J, leaving 3 bases unmatched. CDR3 residues: CASSIAGGSSYEQYF. CDR3 in DNA: TGTGCCAGCAGTATAGCGGGGGGGAGCTCCTACGAGCAGTACTTC.

The chain recombines TRBV27 with TRBJ1-2; D is perhaps TRBD1 (6 bases). V was shortened by 0 bases and J by 4 bases, with 18 bases between the two germline ends. Per germline, CDR1 MNHEY and CDR2 SMNVEV (reference sequence). The CDR3 consists of 17 residues. CDR3 sequence: CASSLSLDRSSAYGYTF. In DNA, the CDR3 is TGTGCCAGCAGTTTATCGCTGGACAGATCCTCGGCCTATGGCTACACCTTC.

The chain combines TRBV10-3 with TRBJ1-3; 9 bases align to TRBD1. The CDR3 has 15 residues. Losses at the gene ends were 4 bases for V and 4 bases for J; bases not matched to a gene: 5. Per germline, CDR1 ENHRY and CDR2 SYGVKD. The CDR3 spells CAISGQGVTGNTIYF. CDR3 coding DNA: TGTGCCATCAGTGGACAGGGGGTGACGGGAAACACCATATATTTT.

The V gene is TRBV12-3 or TRBV12-4, the J gene TRBJ2-1, with 8 bases fitting TRBD1. CDR3 length: 12 residues. The V and J ends lost 4 bases and 7 bases, in that order; junction bases with no gene match: 0. This CDR3 reads CASSWTGNEQFF. The CDR3 DNA sequence: TGTGCCAGCAGTTGGACAGGGAATGAGCAGTTCTTC.

The rearrangement uses TRBV5-1 and TRBJ1-1, with D possibly being TRBD1 (5 bases). Trimming stripped 3 bases from V and 5 bases from J, with 20 bases between. Germline values: CDR1 SGHRS, CDR2 YFSETQ. The CDR3 is 16 amino acids. CDR3 coding DNA: TGCGCCAGCAGCTCTGAACCGGGGGGGGTTCGGACTGAAGCTTTCTTT. It yields the protein CASSSEPGGVRTEAFF.

CDR3 region: CATSRAGAGGPDTQYF. The CDR3 nucleotides read TGTGCCACCAGCAGAGCGGGAGCGGGGGGGCCGGATACGCAGTATTTT. The chain joins TRBV15 to TRBJ2-3, with TRBD2 matching 10 bases. The CDR3 spans 16 residues. With V trimmed by 1 base and J by 6 bases, 7 bases remained unmatched. CDR1 and CDR2 (germline): LNHNV, YYDKDF (reference sequence). The complete variable domain, with remaining parts taken from reference TRBV15 and TRBJ2-3, reads DAMVIQNPRYQVTQFGKPVTLSCSQTLNHNVMYWYQQKSSQAPKLLFHYYDKDFNNEADTPDNFQSRRPNTSFCFLDIRSPGLGDTAMYLCATSRAGAGGPDTQYFGPGTRLTVL.

This clone has just one count. This chain links TRBV10-2 with TRBJ2-5, with D uncertain. Looked up from germline, CDR1 is WSHSY and CDR2 is SAAADI. CDR3 length equals 12 residues. With 0 bases removed from V and 11 bases from J, the gap between germline ends came to 10 bases. CDR3 protein: CASSESFTTQYF. The CDR3 DNA reads TGCGCCAGCAGTGAGTCCTTTACTACTCAGTACTTC.

The rearrangement uses TRBV6-5 and TRBJ1-2; 7 bases fit TRBD1. Trimming cost V 9 bases and J 2 bases; bases outside gene matches: 12. From germline, CDR1 is MNHEY and CDR2 SVGAGI. The CDR3 sequence is 15 residues long. CDR3: CASSPGSGGNYGYTF. The CDR3 DNA follows: TGTGCCAGTAGCCCAGGGTCAGGGGGAAACTATGGCTACACCTTC.

J is TRBJ1-1 and V is TRBV27; D remains ambiguous. In germline, CDR1 is MNHEY, CDR2 SMNVEV (reference sequence). V was pared by 5 bases and J by 8 bases, with 21 bases between. The CDR3 contains 15 residues. The CDR3, as DNA: TGTGCCAGCAGTCGCCCTTCAGGAGGCGTAACGGAAGCTTTCTTT. Translated, it gives CASSRPSGGVTEAFF.

The J gene is TRBJ2-2, the V gene TRBV7-9; 9 bases are shared with TRBD1. CDR1 and CDR2 from the germline V gene are SEHNR and FQNEAQ (reference sequence). The CDR3 is 16 residues long. V lost 5 bases, J lost 6 bases, and 10 bases stayed unmatched. CDR3 residues: CASSQPGQGEAGELFF. The CDR3 nucleotides read TGTGCCAGCAGCCAACCGGGACAGGGTGAGGCCGGGGAGCTGTTTTTT.

CDR3 nucleotides: TGCAGTGCTAGTGCCGCCGCCCCGGGCCAACTAAACATTCAGTACTTC. Its protein product is CSASAAAPGQLNIQYF. The chain has TRBV20-1 and TRBJ2-4; unclear D gene. Germline CDR1 DFQATT, CDR2 SNEGSKA (reference sequence). The CDR3 is 16 residues long. Trimming left V 3 bases short and J 6 bases short, with 21 bases between.

The V gene is TRBV7-9, the J gene TRBJ2-3; 9 nucleotides agree with TRBD1. The junction had 4 bases not matched to a gene; V was cut back by 5 bases and J by 4 bases. The CDR3 extends over 14 amino acids. CDR1 and CDR2 from the germline V gene are SEHNR and FQNEAQ (reference sequence). CDR3 nucleotides: TGTGCCAGCAGCGTGACAGGGGGGGCAGATACGCAGTATTTT. Translating it yields CASSVTGGADTQYF.

This clone was seen a handful of times. The chain couples TRBV18 to TRBJ1-1; D gene unclear. Deletions cut 3 bases from V and 7 bases from J, with 12 bases between. The length of the CDR3 is 13 residues. CDR1 is KGHSH and CDR2 is LQKENI in the germline V gene. CDR3 region: CASSPTGKIEAFF. The CDR3, as DNA: TGTGCCAGCTCACCGACGGGAAAAATTGAAGCTTTCTTT. The full variable domain, completed using reference TRBV18 and TRBJ1-1, is NAGVMQNPRHLVRRRGQEARLRCSPMKGHSHVYWYRQLPEEGLKFMVYLQKENIIDESGMPKERFSAEFPKEGPSILRIQQVVRGDSAAYFCASSPTGKIEAFFGQGTRLTVV.

The CDR3 reads CASNRRGGSYNSPLHF. The CDR3 region has the DNA TGTGCCAGCAACCGCAGGGGGGGCTCCTATAATTCACCCCTCCACTTT. This rearrangement joins TRBV7-2 to TRBJ1-6; TRBD1 matches at 7 bases. The germline CDR1 and CDR2 sequences are SGHTA and FQGNSA. With 7 bases clipped from V and 0 bases from J, the junction kept 6 bases outside the gene matches. CDR3 length: 16 residues.

The chain links TRBV2 to TRBJ1-1, with D possibly being TRBD1 (6 bases). Germline CDR1 is SNHLY and CDR2 is FYNNEI. V gave up 2 bases and J gave up 13 bases, with 20 bases separating them. This CDR3 has 14 residues. As DNA, the CDR3 is TGTGCCAGCAGTGAATACACCGGGGGGCTGCTCGATTTCTTT. This encodes CASSEYTGGLLDFF.

The CDR3 region is CASSGLVNYGYTF. The CDR3 DNA is TGTGCCAGCAGTGGGCTCGTTAACTATGGCTACACCTTC. This rearrangement joins TRBV12-3 or TRBV12-4 to TRBJ1-2; no firm D call. Between the trimmed V and J ends, which lost 5 bases and 1 base, there was a span of 8 bases. The CDR3 loop spans 13 amino acids.